This T cell receptor beta chain was recorded in a study of cytomegalovirus exposure and HLA in healthy donors. Study findings and constraints: In a later analysis, TCR beta V- and J-gene trimming was associated with a missense DCLRE1C variant.

Regarding this clone: No antigen is known for it.

The CDR3 has 15 amino acids. Per the germline V gene, CDR1 is SGHAT and CDR2 is FQNNGV. V lost 3 bases and J lost 0, with 10 bases in between. The PCR was carried out with 60 Vbeta primers and 13 Jbeta primers. This table comes from immunoSEQ multiplex PCR, and its TCRdb copy is limited to in-frame clones, with some not included. Across about 130,000 clones, the top ten clones capture under 3.5% of the sample. The sequence derives from a man aged 25 to 45 in good health and CMV-seronegative. J is TRBJ2-3 and V is TRBV11-2, with a weak D call TRBD2 (6 bases). What was sequenced was PBMCs. As DNA, the CDR3 is TGTGCCAGCAGCTTTAGCGGTCCTAGCACAGATACGCAGTATTTT. The encoded protein is CASSFSGPSTDTQYF. Filled out from reference TRBV11-2 and TRBJ2-3, the complete variable domain reads EAGVAQSPRYKIIEKRQSVAFWCNPISGHATLYWYQQILGQGPKLLIQFQNNGVVDDSQLPKDRFSAERLKGVDSTLKIQPAKLEDSAVYLCASSFSGPSTDTQYFGPGTRLTVL.